Listed here are 5 T cell receptor beta chains from one sample, sequenced in a study of control samples from healthy donors and cancer patients. The protocol was immunoSEQ multiplex PCR, while the TCRdb copy is restricted to in-frame clones and leaves out a portion. Altogether over 150,000 clones are present, approximately 92% being singletons, with the ten largest covering 2%. The sequenced sample was blood. Receptor source: a middle-aged woman in good health.

The rearrangement links TRBV27 to TRBJ1-3; D is unresolved. V was trimmed by 6 bases and J by 1 base, leaving 7 bases between them. The CDR3 totals 13 residues. Germline CDR1 and CDR2: MNHEY and SMNVEV (reference sequence). Here the CDR3 reads CASRRTSGNTIYF. The CDR3 DNA reads as TGTGCCAGCAGGCGAACTTCTGGAAACACCATATATTTT.

The chain joins TRBV5-1 to TRBJ2-5; D not certain. The V end lost 3 bases, the J end lost 0 bases, and 9 bases lay between the germline ends. This CDR3 is built from 14 residues. Per germline, CDR1 SGHRS and CDR2 YFSETQ. The CDR3 region has the DNA TGCGCCAGCAGCTCGGAGAGAAACCAAGAGACCCAGTACTTC. As protein: CASSSERNQETQYF.

The V and J genes are TRBV2 and TRBJ1-3; TRBD1 is a possible D gene (5 bases). V dropped 2 bases and J dropped 3 bases, with 14 bases sitting between them. There are 16 residues in the CDR3. The germline gives CDR1 SNHLY, CDR2 FYNNEI. The CDR3 reads CASSEFPDSVGNTIYF. CDR3 DNA: TGTGCCAGCAGTGAATTCCCCGACAGTGTTGGAAACACCATATATTTT.

The V gene is TRBV19, the J gene TRBJ2-4, with D possibly TRBD1 on 5 matching bases. The CDR3 length is 14 residues. Deletions cut 1 base from V and 6 bases from J, with 10 bases between. CDR1 and CDR2 from the germline V gene are LNHDA and SQIVND (reference sequence). The CDR3 nucleotides read TGTGCCAGTAGTATAGTCGGTCAGGGAAACATTCAGTACTTC. Its translation is CASSIVGQGNIQYF.

The chain employs TRBV24-1 and TRBJ1-2; D not certain. Trimming pared 4 bases from V and 3 bases from J, leaving 11 bases between. The germline V gene has CDR1 KGHDR and CDR2 SFDVKD. CDR3 size: 14 residues. As DNA, the CDR3 is TGTGCCACCAGTGAAGGCTGGTTAGACTATGGCTACACCTTC. This encodes CATSEGWLDYGYTF.